The T cell receptor (beta chain) described here comes from a study of T cell responses to AZD1222 COVID-19 vaccine. Study-wide points: A mostly white British donor set with more females was recruited, and clonal diversity was possibly underestimated. Vaccine-associated CD4 TCRs ranged over spike, dominating at 160-218 and 743-854.

Germline V gene data show CDR1 as MGHDK and CDR2 as SYGVNS. V dropped 7 bases and J dropped 6; count of bases not matched to a gene: 4. This CDR3 region has 12 residues. Points on this clone: The antigen is unknown.

Assay: immunoSEQ multiplex PCR; the TCRdb copy retains only in-frame clones and omits some. The table lists 150,000 to 200,000 clones, roughly 94% of them singletons. This sequence originates from an adult who received the AZD1222 COVID-19 vaccine. The V gene is TRBV25-1, the J gene TRBJ1-2, with 8 bases fitting TRBD1. Sequenced here: peripheral blood, sampled 28 days after the second AZD1222 dose. CDR3 loop: CASTSQGDGYTF. As DNA, the CDR3 is TGTGCCAGCACGTCACAGGGGGATGGCTACACCTTC.